Described below is a single T cell receptor beta chain sequence and its context. In germline, CDR1 is MNHEY, CDR2 SMNVEV (reference sequence). CDR3 length equals 17 residues. V lost 6 bases, J lost 1 base, and 12 bases stayed unmatched. The data belong to a study of blood T cell repertoires in COVID-19. Produced via immunoSEQ multiplex PCR; TCRdb's table is partial and in-frame only. The repertoire has about 310,000 clones, around nine tenths of them found once; the top ten carry 1%. The sample consisted of peripheral blood. The TCR sequence derives from a man in his fifties or sixties with active or convalescent COVID-19. V usage is TRBV27 and J usage is TRBJ1-1; 9 bases match TRBD1. The DNA of the CDR3 is TGTGCCAGCAGCCGACAGGGGGTAGTGGGTAGGAACACTGAAGCTTTCTTT. This codes for CASSRQGVVGRNTEAFF.